This T cell receptor beta chain was observed in a study of immune heterogeneity within non-small cell lung tumors. In a multiplex PCR, 32 V and 13 J primers amplified TCR beta CDR3. TCRdb reanalysed the multiplex PCR reads using MiXCR and keeps one entry per CDR3 protein. The sample has over 2,500 distinct CDR3 sequences, 55% seen once; the top ten hold around a tenth. A note on this clonotype: Its target is not known.

The germline V gene has CDR1 GTSNPN and CDR2 SVGIG (reference sequence). CDR3 size: 12 residues. Study-wide results and caveats: There were identical dominant CDR3 beta clonotypes recurring across tumor sites within a patient, together with site-unique high-frequency clones.

Bulk tumor genomic DNA, around 590 ng per sample, was used as template. Taken during surgery, several biopsies per primary tumor were spaced as far apart as possible within the tumor mass. Before undergoing curative surgery, patients had newly diagnosed non-small cell lung cancer that was untreated. The TCR sequence derives from a man between 60 and 75 years old with non-small cell lung cancer. The V and J genes are TRBV30 and TRBJ2-7; a weak D match, TRBD2 (5 bases). Specimen: lung tumor tissue. The CDR3 coding sequence is TGTACAGCGGACTGGGGATCCTACGAGCAGTACTTC. It yields the protein CTADWGSYEQYF.